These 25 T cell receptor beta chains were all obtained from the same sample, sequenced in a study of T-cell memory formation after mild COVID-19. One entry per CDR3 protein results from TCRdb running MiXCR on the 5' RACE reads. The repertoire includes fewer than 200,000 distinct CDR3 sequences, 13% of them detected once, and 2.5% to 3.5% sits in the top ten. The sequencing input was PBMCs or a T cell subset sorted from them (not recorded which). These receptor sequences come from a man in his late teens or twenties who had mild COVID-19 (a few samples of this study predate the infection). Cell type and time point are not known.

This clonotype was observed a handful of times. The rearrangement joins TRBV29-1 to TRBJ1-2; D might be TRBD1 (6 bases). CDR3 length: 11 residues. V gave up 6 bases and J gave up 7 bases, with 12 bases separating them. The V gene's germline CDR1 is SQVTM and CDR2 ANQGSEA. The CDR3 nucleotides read TGCAGCGTCGGCATAGGGGGTGGCTACACCTTC. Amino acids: CSVGIGGGYTF.

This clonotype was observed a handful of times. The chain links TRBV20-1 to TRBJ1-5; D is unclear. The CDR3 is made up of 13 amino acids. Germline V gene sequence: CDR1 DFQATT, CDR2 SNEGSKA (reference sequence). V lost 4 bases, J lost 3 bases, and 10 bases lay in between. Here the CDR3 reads CSATGPFNQPQHF. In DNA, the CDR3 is TGCAGTGCTACTGGACCATTCAATCAGCCCCAGCATTTT.

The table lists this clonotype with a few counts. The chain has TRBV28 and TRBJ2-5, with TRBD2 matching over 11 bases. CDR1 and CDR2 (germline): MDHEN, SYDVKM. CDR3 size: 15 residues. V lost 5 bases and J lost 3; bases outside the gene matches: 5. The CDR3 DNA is TGTGCCAGCAGTGAGCTAGCGGGGGGTAAAGAGACCCAGTACTTC. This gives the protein CASSELAGGKETQYF.

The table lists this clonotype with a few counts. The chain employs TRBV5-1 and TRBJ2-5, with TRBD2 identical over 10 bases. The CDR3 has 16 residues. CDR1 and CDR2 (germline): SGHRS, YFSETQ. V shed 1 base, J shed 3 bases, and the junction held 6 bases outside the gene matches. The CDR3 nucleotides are TGCGCCAGCAGCTTGTTAGGACTAGCGGAAAAAGAGACCCAGTACTTC. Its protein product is CASSLLGLAEKETQYF.

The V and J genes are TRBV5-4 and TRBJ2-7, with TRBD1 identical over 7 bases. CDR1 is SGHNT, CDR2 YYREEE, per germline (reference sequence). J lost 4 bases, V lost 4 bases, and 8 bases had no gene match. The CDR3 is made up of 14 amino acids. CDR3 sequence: CASSQSTGRYEQYF. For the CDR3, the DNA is TGTGCCAGCAGCCAATCGACAGGGCGGTACGAGCAGTACTTC. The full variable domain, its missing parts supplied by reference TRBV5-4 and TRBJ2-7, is ETGVTQSPTHLIKTRGQQVTLRCSSQSGHNTVSWYQQALGQGPQFIFQYYREEENGRGNFPPRFSGLQFPNYSSELNVNALELDDSALYLCASSQSTGRYEQYFGPGTRLTVT.

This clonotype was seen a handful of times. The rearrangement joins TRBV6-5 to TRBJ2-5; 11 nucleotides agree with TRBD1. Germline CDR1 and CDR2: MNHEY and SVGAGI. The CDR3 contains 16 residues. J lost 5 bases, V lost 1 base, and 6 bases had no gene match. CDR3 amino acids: CASSYYGQGAGETQYF. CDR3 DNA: TGTGCCAGCAGTTACTACGGACAGGGGGCTGGCGAGACCCAGTACTTC.

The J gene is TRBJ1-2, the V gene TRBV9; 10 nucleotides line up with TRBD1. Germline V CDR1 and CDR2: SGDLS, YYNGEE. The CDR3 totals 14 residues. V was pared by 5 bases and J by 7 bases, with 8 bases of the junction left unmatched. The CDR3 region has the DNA TGTGCCAGCAGACTCGGACAGGGGGTGGCTGGCTACACCTTC. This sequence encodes CASRLGQGVAGYTF.

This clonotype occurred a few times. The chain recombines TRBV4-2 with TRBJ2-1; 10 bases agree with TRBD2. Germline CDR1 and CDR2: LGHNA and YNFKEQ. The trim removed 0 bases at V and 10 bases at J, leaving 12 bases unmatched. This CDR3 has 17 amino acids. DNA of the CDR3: TGTGCCAGCAGCCAAGATTGGCTAGCGGGGGCACCGGGAGAGCAGTTCTTC. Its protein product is CASSQDWLAGAPGEQFF.

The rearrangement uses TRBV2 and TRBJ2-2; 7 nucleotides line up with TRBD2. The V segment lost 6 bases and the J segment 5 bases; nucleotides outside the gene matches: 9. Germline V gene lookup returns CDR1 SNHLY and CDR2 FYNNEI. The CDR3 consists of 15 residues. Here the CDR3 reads CASRRPGGWTGELFF. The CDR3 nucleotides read TGTGCCAGCAGAAGACCGGGGGGATGGACCGGGGAGCTGTTTTTT. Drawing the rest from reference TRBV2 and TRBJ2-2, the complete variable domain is EPEVTQTPSHQVTQMGQEVILRCVPISNHLYFYWYRQILGQKVEFLVSFYNNEISEKSEIFDDQFSVERPDGSNFTLKIRSTKLEDSAMYFCASRRPGGWTGELFFGEGSRLTVL.

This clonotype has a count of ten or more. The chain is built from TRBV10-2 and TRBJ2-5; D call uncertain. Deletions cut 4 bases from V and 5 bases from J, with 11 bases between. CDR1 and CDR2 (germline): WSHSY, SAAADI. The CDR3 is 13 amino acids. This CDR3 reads CASSGRGGETQYF. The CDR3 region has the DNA TGCGCCAGCAGTGGCCGCGGTGGCGAGACCCAGTACTTC.

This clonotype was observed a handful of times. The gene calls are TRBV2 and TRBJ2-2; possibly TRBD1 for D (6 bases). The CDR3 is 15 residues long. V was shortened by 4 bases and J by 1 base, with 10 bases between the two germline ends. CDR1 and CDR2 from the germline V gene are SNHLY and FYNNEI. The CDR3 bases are TGTGCCAGCAGTGGGGCCAGGGGGAACACCGGGGAGCTGTTTTTT. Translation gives CASSGARGNTGELFF.

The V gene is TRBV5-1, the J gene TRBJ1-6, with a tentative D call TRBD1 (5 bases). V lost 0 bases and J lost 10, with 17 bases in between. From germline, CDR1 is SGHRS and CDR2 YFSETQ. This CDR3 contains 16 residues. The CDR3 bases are TGCGCCAGCAGCTTGGAAGGGGAACTAGCTCGGTCACCCCTCCACTTT. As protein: CASSLEGELARSPLHF.

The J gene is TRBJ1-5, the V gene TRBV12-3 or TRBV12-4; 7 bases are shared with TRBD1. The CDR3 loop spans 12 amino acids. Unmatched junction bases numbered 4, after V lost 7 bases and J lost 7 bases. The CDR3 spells CASTLGGQPQHF. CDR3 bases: TGTGCCAGCACCCTAGGGGGCCAGCCCCAGCATTTT.

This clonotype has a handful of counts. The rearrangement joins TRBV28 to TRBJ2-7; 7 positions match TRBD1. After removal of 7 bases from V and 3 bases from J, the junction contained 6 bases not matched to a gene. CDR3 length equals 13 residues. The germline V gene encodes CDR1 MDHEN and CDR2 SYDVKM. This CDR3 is CASTGTEGYEQYV. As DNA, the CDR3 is TGTGCCAGCACCGGGACAGAGGGCTACGAGCAGTACGTC.

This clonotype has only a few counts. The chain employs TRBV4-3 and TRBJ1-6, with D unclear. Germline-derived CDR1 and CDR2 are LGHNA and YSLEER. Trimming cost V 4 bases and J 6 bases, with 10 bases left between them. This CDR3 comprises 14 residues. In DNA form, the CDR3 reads TGCGCCAGCAGCCCTCGTGTCCGTAATTCACCCCTCCACTTT. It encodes CASSPRVRNSPLHF.

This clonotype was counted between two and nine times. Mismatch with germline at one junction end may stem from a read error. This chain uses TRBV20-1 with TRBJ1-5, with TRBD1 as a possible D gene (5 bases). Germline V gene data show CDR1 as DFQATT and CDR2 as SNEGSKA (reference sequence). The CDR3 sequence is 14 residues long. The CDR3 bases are TGCAGTGCTAGAGAAAAACGGGGCAACCAGCCCCAGCATTTT. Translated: CSAREKRGNQPQHF.

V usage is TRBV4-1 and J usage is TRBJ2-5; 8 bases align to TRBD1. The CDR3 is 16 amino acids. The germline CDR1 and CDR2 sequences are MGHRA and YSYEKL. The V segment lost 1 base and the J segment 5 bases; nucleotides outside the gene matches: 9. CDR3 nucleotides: TGCGCCAGCAGCCAAGTGGGGACAGGACAATGGGAGACCCAGTACTTC. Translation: CASSQVGTGQWETQYF.

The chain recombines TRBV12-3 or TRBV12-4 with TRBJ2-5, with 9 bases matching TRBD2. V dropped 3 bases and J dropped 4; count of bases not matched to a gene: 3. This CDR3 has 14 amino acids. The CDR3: CASSFERGAETQYF. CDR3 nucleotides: TGTGCCAGCAGTTTCGAGCGGGGGGCAGAGACCCAGTACTTC.

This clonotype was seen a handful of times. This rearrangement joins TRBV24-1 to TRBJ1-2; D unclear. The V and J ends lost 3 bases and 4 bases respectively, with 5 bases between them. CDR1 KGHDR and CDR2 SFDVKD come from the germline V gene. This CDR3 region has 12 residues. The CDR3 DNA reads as TGTGCCACCAGTGATCCCTTCTATGGCTACACCTTC. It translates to CATSDPFYGYTF.

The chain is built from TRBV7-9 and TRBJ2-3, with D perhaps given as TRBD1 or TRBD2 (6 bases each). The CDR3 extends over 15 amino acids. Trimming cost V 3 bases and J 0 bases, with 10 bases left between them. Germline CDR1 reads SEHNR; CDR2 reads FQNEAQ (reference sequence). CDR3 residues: CASSFWRGSTDTQYF. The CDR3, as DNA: TGTGCCAGCAGCTTCTGGAGGGGGAGCACAGATACGCAGTATTTT. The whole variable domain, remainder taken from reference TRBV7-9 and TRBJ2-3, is DTGVSQNPRHKITKRGQNVTFRCDPISEHNRLYWYRQTLGQGPEFLTYFQNEAQLEKSRLLSDRFSAERPKGSFSTLEIQRTEQGDSAMYLCASSFWRGSTDTQYFGPGTRLTVL.

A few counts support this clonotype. CDR3 bases: TGTGCCAGCGGACCGACAGGGGCCAACTCCTACGAGCAGTACTTC. Translation gives CASGPTGANSYEQYF. This sequence joins TRBV5-5 and TRBJ2-7; 8 bases are shared with TRBD1. The CDR3 runs to 15 residues. V lost 7 bases and J lost 0; bases outside the gene matches: 9. Germline lookup yields CDR1 SGHKS and CDR2 YYEKEE (reference sequence). Full variable domain (outside the CDR3, taken from reference TRBV5-5 and TRBJ2-7): DAGVTQSPTHLIKTRGQQVTLRCSPISGHKSVSWYQQVLGQGPQFIFQYYEKEERGRGNFPDRFSARQFPNYSSELNVNALLLGDSALYLCASGPTGANSYEQYFGPGTRLTVT.

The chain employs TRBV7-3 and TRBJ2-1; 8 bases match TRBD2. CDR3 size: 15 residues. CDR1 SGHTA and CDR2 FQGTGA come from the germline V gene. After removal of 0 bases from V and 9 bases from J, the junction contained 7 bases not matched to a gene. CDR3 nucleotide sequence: TGTGCCAGCAGCTTAACGTCTAGCGCGGGGGGTGAGCAGTTCTTC. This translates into CASSLTSSAGGEQFF.

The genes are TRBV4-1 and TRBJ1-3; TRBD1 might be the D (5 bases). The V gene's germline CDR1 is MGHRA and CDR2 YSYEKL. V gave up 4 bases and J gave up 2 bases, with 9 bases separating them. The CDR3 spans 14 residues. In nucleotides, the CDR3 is TGCGCCAGCAGCCGGGGCTCAGCTGGAAACACCATATATTTT. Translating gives CASSRGSAGNTIYF.

DNA of the CDR3: TGTGCCAGCAGTACCGGCCGGGGTCGGAGCACAGATACGCAGTATTTT. Its translation: CASSTGRGRSTDTQYF. V gene TRBV12-3 or TRBV12-4 combines with J gene TRBJ2-3, with D possibly matching TRBD2 (5 bases). Trimming took off 5 bases at V and 0 bases at J, with 15 bases between the two ends. This CDR3 has 16 residues.

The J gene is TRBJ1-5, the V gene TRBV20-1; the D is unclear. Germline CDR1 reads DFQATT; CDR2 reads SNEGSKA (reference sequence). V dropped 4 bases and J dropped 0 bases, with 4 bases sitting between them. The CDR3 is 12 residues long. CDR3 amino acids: CSAMDSNQPQHF. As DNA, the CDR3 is TGCAGTGCTATGGATAGCAATCAGCCCCAGCATTTT.